A selection of T cell receptor beta chains follows, all from one sample in a study of T cell responses to AZD1222 COVID-19 vaccine. The table came from immunoSEQ multiplex PCR; TCRdb's copy has only in-frame clones and leaves some out. The table includes some 84,000 clones, approximately 85% detected once. This specimen was peripheral blood, taken 28 days after the second AZD1222 dose. The receptors shown here come from an adult who received the AZD1222 COVID-19 vaccine. CDR3s include the opening cysteine and the closing phenylalanine or tryptophan. The order of the fields is V gene, J gene, D gene, CDR3 protein. D genes are given only for firm matches.

TRBV18	TRBJ1-1	-	CASSGQANTEAFF
TRBV4-1	TRBJ2-1	-	CASSQETDRVPQFF
TRBV27	TRBJ1-4	-	CASSLSGGKLFF
TRBV19	TRBJ2-3	TRBD1	CASSRDRGDTQYF
TRBV9	TRBJ1-1	-	CASSVVAGATEAFF
TRBV3-1/TRBV3-2	TRBJ1-4	-	CASSGGGALEKLFF
TRBV12-5	TRBJ1-4	-	CASGFIRGNEKLFF
TRBV6-2/TRBV6-3	TRBJ2-7	-	CASSYPPGLGVQYF
TRBV7-2	TRBJ1-2	-	CASSLAGEFYGYTF
TRBV28	TRBJ2-1	-	CASSAFTGTHNEQFF
TRBV7-9	TRBJ1-1	-	CASSSFTGTEAFF
TRBV13	TRBJ2-5	TRBD1	CASSRRQGTRQETQYF
TRBV12-3/TRBV12-4	TRBJ1-3	-	CASSFGAGNTIYF
TRBV3-1/TRBV3-2	TRBJ1-2	-	CASSQGDSGGYTF
TRBV11-1	TRBJ1-2	-	CASSLQGRGYTF
TRBV27	TRBJ1-4	-	CASSLKGRSVEKLFF
TRBV10-3	TRBJ1-2	-	CAISEGEGSYGYTF
TRBV19	TRBJ1-1	-	CASSIPAMNTEAFF
TRBV10-2	TRBJ1-1	TRBD1	CASSTAGGTEAFF
TRBV5-1	TRBJ2-3	TRBD2	CASSLALAGGPQDTQYF
TRBV10-3	TRBJ2-1	-	CAISESGRRTNNEQFF
TRBV3-1/TRBV3-2	TRBJ1-2	-	CASSLGGGTIYGYTF
TRBV12-3/TRBV12-4	TRBJ2-7	-	CASSLAGVNEQYF
TRBV9	TRBJ1-6	TRBD1	CASSVEGVGQANSPLHF
TRBV5-1	TRBJ1-6	TRBD1	CASSLTGTDNSPLHF
TRBV18	TRBJ1-1	-	CASSRGQMNTEAFF